These 20 T cell receptor beta chains originate from one sample sequenced in a study of shared clonotypes between healthy human individuals. TCRdb's table, derived via immunoSEQ multiplex PCR, lists solely in-frame clones and lacks some. The sample shows 90,000 to 120,000 clones, about 70% of them seen only once. Sample: memory CD8+ T cells sorted from blood. As to subset: CD45RO+ cells pooled with CCR7-negative TemRA cells. Receptors were obtained from a woman aged 25 to 39 in good health.

This chain joins TRBV15 and TRBJ1-1; 7 bases agree with TRBD1. The V gene's germline CDR1 is LNHNV and CDR2 YYDKDF (reference sequence). V dropped 0 bases and J dropped 3; count of bases not matched to a gene: 4. The CDR3 totals 15 residues. CDR3 sequence: CATSRDAGQYTEAFF. CDR3 in DNA: TGTGCCACCAGCAGAGACGCGGGACAGTACACTGAAGCTTTCTTT.

Comments on this clone: A single base is all that separates this from a far larger clone, so a read error is likely. The identical CDR3 is also encoded by other nucleotide sequences in the sample. V is TRBV4-1 and J is TRBJ2-7; D is ambiguous. This CDR3 has 14 residues. The V and J ends lost 3 bases and 1 base respectively, with 10 bases between them. Germline V CDR1 and CDR2: MGHRA, YSYEKL. Here the CDR3 DNA reads TGCGCCAGCAGCCAGGTTGACGAGTCCTACGAGCAGTACTTC. Its translation is CASSQVDESYEQYF.

The table lists this clone with a few counts. V is TRBV28 and J is TRBJ2-2; D remains ambiguous. From germline, CDR1 is MDHEN and CDR2 SYDVKM. The CDR3 sequence is 13 residues long. The V and J ends lost 4 bases and 6 bases respectively, with 9 bases between them. For the CDR3, the DNA is TGTGCCAGCAGTTCGGCAATTTCCGGGGAGCTGTTTTTT. Its protein is CASSSAISGELFF. Combining the CDR3 with reference TRBV28 and TRBJ2-2 gives the whole variable domain DVKVTQSSRYLVKRTGEKVFLECVQDMDHENMFWYRQDPGLGLRLIYFSYDVKMKEKGDIPEGYSVSREKKERFSLILESASTNQTSMYLCASSSAISGELFFGEGSRLTVL.

The chain is built from TRBV5-1 and TRBJ2-2; D assignment may be TRBD1 or TRBD2 (5 bases each). The CDR3 is 14 residues long. V was pared by 7 bases and J by 6 bases, with 16 bases between. Looked up from germline, CDR1 is SGHRS and CDR2 is YFSETQ. CDR3 loop: CASGTHGSPGELFF. The CDR3 bases are TGCGCCAGCGGGACCCATGGGTCTCCCGGGGAGCTGTTTTTT.

The chain links TRBV7-9 to TRBJ1-1; D is undetermined. Germline V gene data show CDR1 as SEHNR and CDR2 as FQNEAQ (reference sequence). The CDR3 totals 15 residues. V lost 2 bases, J lost 5 bases, and 15 bases lay in between. The CDR3 spells CASSLNVGAETEAFF. In DNA form, the CDR3 reads TGTGCCAGCAGCTTAAATGTTGGAGCGGAAACTGAAGCTTTCTTT.

The chain joins TRBV6-6 to TRBJ2-7; 12 bases fit TRBD2. Germline-derived CDR1 and CDR2 are MNHNY and SVGAGI (reference sequence). V trimming: 10 bases; J trimming: 4 bases; junction bases outside the gene matches: 5. The CDR3 sequence is 13 residues long. The CDR3 nucleotides read TGTGCCACCCAGACTAGCGGGAGTTACGAGCAGTACTTC. Encoded protein: CATQTSGSYEQYF.

The genes are TRBV21-1 and TRBJ2-7; TRBD2 was called by the table and not checked on the DNA. TRBV21-1 is a pseudogene locus. The length of the CDR3 is 15 residues. CDR3 nucleotide sequence: TGTGCCAGCAGCAAGGTCTCTAGCGGTTCCTACGAGCAGTACTTC. Amino acid sequence: CASSKVSSGSYEQYF.

The chain recombines TRBV7-6 with TRBJ2-3; D possibly corresponds to TRBD2 (6 bases). V was shortened by 5 bases and J by 2 bases, with 20 bases between the two germline ends. The CDR3 covers 17 residues. Germline V CDR1 and CDR2: SGHVS, FNYEAQ. The CDR3 spells CASSQTAAGRNTDTQYF. DNA of the CDR3: TGTGCCAGCAGCCAAACGGCGGCGGGACGGAACACAGATACGCAGTATTTT.

The genes are TRBV5-1 and TRBJ2-7; D is unclear. This CDR3 is 16 amino acids long. Germline lookup yields CDR1 SGHRS and CDR2 YFSETQ. With 4 bases removed from V and 5 bases from J, the gap between germline ends came to 22 bases. The CDR3, as DNA: TGCGCCAGCAGCCCCACCCTCCTAGTTTCCCTTAACGAGCAGTACTTC. Protein product: CASSPTLLVSLNEQYF.

The chain couples TRBV6-5 to TRBJ1-1; D unresolved. CDR3 length: 15 residues. V lost 6 bases and J 4 bases, leaving 18 bases between the germline ends. From germline, CDR1 is MNHEY and CDR2 SVGAGI. CDR3 bases: TGTGCCAGCAGAGTGGGTAGGGCCAGTTCCACTGAAGCTTTCTTT. Protein sequence: CASRVGRASSTEAFF.

Here the CDR3 DNA reads TGTGCCAGCAGTGCACTAGCGGGGGGATACGAGCAGTACTTC. Translating gives CASSALAGGYEQYF. The chain employs TRBV2 and TRBJ2-7; 12 nucleotides match TRBD2. The CDR3 length is 14 residues. Germline V gene lookup returns CDR1 SNHLY and CDR2 FYNNEI. V lost 4 bases, J lost 4 bases, and 2 bases stayed unmatched.

The chain recombines TRBV25-1 with TRBJ2-1; D is possibly TRBD1 (6 bases). Trimming took off 1 base at V and 14 bases at J, with 15 bases between the two ends. The germline gives CDR1 MGHDK, CDR2 SYGVNS. The CDR3 loop spans 13 amino acids. Here the CDR3 DNA reads TGTGCCAGCAGTGAATTGCCTTCCCAGGGGAAGTTCTTC. It is translated as CASSELPSQGKFF.

The rearrangement links TRBV2 to TRBJ2-7; possible D gene TRBD1, 5 bases. CDR3 length: 15 residues. Germline V lookup: CDR1 SNHLY, CDR2 FYNNEI. Trimming left V 2 bases short and J 2 bases short, with 13 bases between. CDR3 sequence reads: CASSELGLGAYEQYF. The CDR3 coding sequence is TGTGCCAGCAGTGAATTGGGGTTAGGGGCCTACGAGCAGTACTTC.

This clone turned up a few times. The V call is TRBV4-1, the J call TRBJ1-4, with D perhaps matching TRBD1 (6 bases). Trimming took 1 base from V and 8 from J, leaving 20 bases between them. The CDR3 is 17 residues long. Germline assignment: CDR1 MGHRA and CDR2 YSYEKL. The CDR3 nucleotides read TGCGCCAGCAGCCAAGGATGGGTTCGCGGGAGGGGGGAAAAACTGTTTTTT. Its protein product is CASSQGWVRGRGEKLFF.

This clone was recorded at least ten times. The chain is built from TRBV19 and TRBJ2-1; D gene ambiguous. The germline V gene has CDR1 LNHDA and CDR2 SQIVND (reference sequence). V lost 8 bases, J lost 0 bases, and 8 bases lay in between. This CDR3 spans 13 amino acids. The CDR3: CASGPSSYNEQFF. CDR3 DNA: TGTGCCAGTGGCCCGAGCTCCTACAATGAGCAGTTCTTC.

The genes are TRBV21-1 and TRBJ2-7; the table's D call of TRBD2 was not tested on the DNA. TRBV21-1 represents a pseudogene. The CDR3 spans 18 residues. The CDR3 nucleotides are TGTGCCAGCAGCAAATCCAAGCTAGCGGGGCTTAGCTCCTACGAGCAGTACTTC. Its translation is CASSKSKLAGLSSYEQYF.

Ten or more counts support this clone. The gene calls are TRBV6-1 and TRBJ2-7, with 7 bases aligning to TRBD2. The CDR3 length is 15 residues. CDR1 is MNHNS, CDR2 SASEGT, per germline. V lost 3 bases, J lost 1 base, and 6 bases stayed unmatched. As DNA, the CDR3 is TGTGCCAGCAGTGAGGAAGGCGGGGGATCCTACGAGCAGTACTTC. It specifies CASSEEGGGSYEQYF.

In this sample, this clone turned up a few times. This sequence joins TRBV19 and TRBJ1-5; D gene ambiguous. Looked up from germline, CDR1 is LNHDA and CDR2 is SQIVND (reference sequence). The V end lost 6 bases, the J end lost 2 bases, and 14 bases lay between the germline ends. This CDR3 is built from 15 residues. The CDR3 protein is CASSRFLFGNQPQHF. The CDR3 bases are TGTGCCAGTAGCAGGTTCCTCTTTGGCAATCAGCCCCAGCATTTT.

This clone was detected many times. This chain joins TRBV2 and TRBJ2-1, with D unresolved. Between the trimmed V and J ends, which lost 8 bases and 3 bases, there was a span of 14 bases. The V gene's germline CDR1 is SNHLY and CDR2 FYNNEI. The CDR3 consists of 14 residues. The CDR3 reads CASCLLVSYNEQFF. The CDR3 DNA is TGTGCCAGCTGTCTCTTAGTTAGCTACAATGAGCAGTTCTTC. The whole variable domain, filled in from reference TRBV2 and TRBJ2-1, reads EPEVTQTPSHQVTQMGQEVILRCVPISNHLYFYWYRQILGQKVEFLVSFYNNEISEKSEIFDDQFSVERPDGSNFTLKIRSTKLEDSAMYFCASCLLVSYNEQFFGPGTRLTVL.

This clone was observed many times. The genes are TRBV7-9 and TRBJ2-3; no clear D. The CDR3 loop spans 15 amino acids. Trimming cost V 1 base and J 3 bases, with 11 bases left between them. Per germline, CDR1 SEHNR and CDR2 FQNEAQ (reference sequence). CDR3 DNA sequence: TGTGCCAGCAGCTTAGGGCAGAGCGATACAGATACGCAGTATTTT. Residues: CASSLGQSDTDTQYF.